The T cell receptor (beta chain) under discussion was sequenced for a study of blood T cell repertoires in COVID-19. At the level of the study: COVID-19 samples collected from the United States, Italy and Spain covered acute and convalescent phases.

This CDR3 comprises 16 residues. Germline assignment: CDR1 MNHEY and CDR2 SMNVEV (reference sequence). After removal of 4 bases from V and 3 bases from J, the junction contained 5 bases not matched to a gene. The assay was immunoSEQ multiplex PCR, and TCRdb's table has in-frame clones only and misses some. The table shows about 220,000 clones, with more than 75% occurring only once. V and J are TRBV27 and TRBJ2-3; 12 bases line up with TRBD2. The source material was peripheral blood. This sequence originates from a human donor in a cohort sampled during active COVID-19. CDR3 nucleotide sequence: TGTGCCAGCAGTTCCCTAGCGGGGGGGCTGACAGATACGCAGTATTTT. Translating it yields CASSSLAGGLTDTQYF.